Following are 23 T cell receptor beta chains from one sample sequenced in a study of CXCR3-negative and CXCR3-positive naive CD8 T cells. The authors made the TRB cDNA libraries by 5' RACE using UMI labels. Reanalyzing the 5' RACE reads, TCRdb keeps one entry per CDR3 protein, without DNA. The table for this sample gives over 100,000 distinct CDR3 sequences. The sequencing input was naive CXCR3- CD8+ T cells from blood. As for subset: CD45RO-CCR7+CD27+CD95- naive CD8+ T cells lacking CXCR3 (TNR3-). The receptors here all came from a human donor in good health. Some clones in this sample may be carry-over from other donors' samples.

This chain uses TRBV2 with TRBJ2-7. The CDR3 length is 14 residues. Germline CDR1 SNHLY, CDR2 FYNNEI. This CDR3 reads CASSEATGSYEQYF.

This sequence joins TRBV7-7 and TRBJ2-1; the D call of TRBD2 rests on TCRdb alone, since no DNA is present to check it. The germline V gene encodes CDR1 SSHAT and CDR2 FNYEAQ (reference sequence). The CDR3 is 15 residues long. The chain's CDR3 is CASSTGLAGYNEQFF.

This chain connects TRBV20-1 to TRBJ1-2. The CDR3 has 16 amino acids. Germline assignment: CDR1 DFQATT and CDR2 SNEGSKA (reference sequence). The CDR3 sequence is CSARDLVSGREYGYTF.

The chain uses TRBV6-1 and TRBJ2-2; TCRdb gives TRBD2 as the D gene, but with no DNA this cannot be confirmed. Germline values: CDR1 MNHNS, CDR2 SASEGT. This CDR3 is 17 amino acids long. CDR3 sequence: CASSGLLAGMNTGELFF.

V usage is TRBV15 and J usage is TRBJ2-7; TCRdb's assignment of TRBD1 cannot be checked, as there is no DNA. The CDR3 extends over 12 amino acids. Germline V gene sequence: CDR1 LNHNV, CDR2 YYDKDF (reference sequence). The CDR3 region is CATSDRGYEQYF.

The CDR3 is CASSQTGINSYEQYF. This chain uses TRBV3-1 with TRBJ2-7; the TRBD1 assignment by TCRdb is unverifiable without DNA. This CDR3 is built from 15 residues. Germline CDR1 is LGHDT and CDR2 is YNNKEL (reference sequence).

The J gene is TRBJ1-1, the V gene TRBV28; no DNA is available, so the TRBD1 call from TCRdb remains unchecked. The CDR3 runs 17 residues. CDR1 and CDR2 from the germline V gene are MDHEN and SYDVKM. CDR3 sequence reads: CASSIWQGPEPNTEAFF.

The V and J genes are TRBV29-1 and TRBJ2-7; lacking DNA, the TRBD1 call made by TCRdb goes unchecked. The germline gives CDR1 SQVTM, CDR2 ANQGSEA. This CDR3 comprises 13 residues. CDR3: CSVPGSGPYEQYF.

V usage is TRBV3-1 and J usage is TRBJ1-1; TCRdb picks TRBD1, but there is no DNA to check that call. This CDR3 contains 16 residues. Germline-derived CDR1 and CDR2 are LGHDT and YNNKEL (reference sequence). The chain's CDR3 is CASSPEDGGGGTEAFF.

The chain joins TRBV11-2 to TRBJ2-3; TCRdb's assignment of TRBD2 cannot be checked, as there is no DNA. Germline V gene data show CDR1 as SGHAT and CDR2 as FQNNGV. The CDR3 length is 15 residues. CDR3 loop: CASSLIGGLAPTQYF. The entire variable domain, with the rest obtained from reference TRBV11-2 and TRBJ2-3, is as follows: EAGVAQSPRYKIIEKRQSVAFWCNPISGHATLYWYQQILGQGPKLLIQFQNNGVVDDSQLPKDRFSAERLKGVDSTLKIQPAKLEDSAVYLCASSLIGGLAPTQYFGPGTRLTVL.

The chain's CDR3 is CASSFSTSGAYEQYF. The rearrangement links TRBV28 to TRBJ2-7; the TCRdb call, TRBD2, lacks DNA for checking. Germline V CDR1 and CDR2: MDHEN, SYDVKM. The CDR3 is 15 amino acids.

The chain couples TRBV7-8 to TRBJ1-1; TCRdb picks TRBD1, but there is no DNA to check that call. This CDR3 comprises 17 residues. Germline loops: CDR1 SGHVS, CDR2 FQNEAQ. The CDR3 loop reads CASSLPTGPAVNTEAFF.

The chain is built from TRBV12-3 or TRBV12-4 and TRBJ1-2; the D call from TCRdb, TRBD1, cannot be confirmed without DNA. The CDR3 sequence is 12 residues long. The CDR3 is CASRTGERGYTF.

J is TRBJ2-3 and V is TRBV7-2. The germline CDR1 and CDR2 sequences are SGHTA and FQGNSA. The CDR3 length is 12 residues. CDR3 region: CASSFLTDTQYF.

V usage is TRBV25-1 and J usage is TRBJ2-5. The germline CDR1 and CDR2 sequences are MGHDK and SYGVNS. The CDR3 is 13 amino acids. The CDR3 protein is CASSVGAQETQYF. Full variable domain (rest looked up from reference TRBV25-1 and TRBJ2-5): EADIYQTPRYLVIGTGKKITLECSQTMGHDKMYWYQQDPGMELHLIHYSYGVNSTEKGDLSSESTVSRIRTEHFPLTLESARPSHTSQYLCASSVGAQETQYFGPGTRLLVL.

This chain uses TRBV28 with TRBJ1-2; the D call of TRBD1 rests on TCRdb alone, since no DNA is present to check it. From germline, CDR1 is MDHEN and CDR2 SYDVKM. This CDR3 is built from 14 residues. The CDR3 sequence: CASSSSGTDYGYTF.

The gene calls are TRBV28 and TRBJ2-5; TCRdb outputs TRBD1, but without DNA this stays unchecked. The CDR3 covers 14 residues. Germline CDR1 MDHEN, CDR2 SYDVKM. The CDR3 sequence is CASRSRGGVETQYF.

This CDR3 is CASSLTGGYNEQFF. The rearrangement uses TRBV12-3 or TRBV12-4 and TRBJ2-1; TCRdb's D call of TRBD1 is untestable without DNA. CDR3 length: 14 residues.

V is TRBV12-3 or TRBV12-4 and J is TRBJ2-3; lacking DNA, the TRBD2 call made by TCRdb goes unchecked. The CDR3 sequence is 17 residues long. CDR3 sequence: CASSPLRGRTFTDTQYF.

The V and J genes are TRBV20-1 and TRBJ2-3; TCRdb designates TRBD1, a call that cannot be tested without DNA. The V gene's germline CDR1 is DFQATT and CDR2 SNEGSKA (reference sequence). This CDR3 has 14 amino acids. The CDR3: CSARPGTGKDTQYF.

The V call is TRBV29-1, the J call TRBJ1-1. The CDR3 is 12 residues long. Germline assignment: CDR1 SQVTM and CDR2 ANQGSEA. The chain's CDR3 is CSVVAANTEAFF. The full variable domain, completed using reference TRBV29-1 and TRBJ1-1, is SAVISQKPSRDICQRGTSLTIQCQVDSQVTMMFWYRQQPGQSLTLIATANQGSEATYESGFVIDKFPISRPNLTFSTLTVSNMSPEDSSIYLCSVVAANTEAFFGQGTRLTVV.

The V and J genes are TRBV20-1 and TRBJ2-7. Germline CDR1 is DFQATT and CDR2 is SNEGSKA (reference sequence). The CDR3 sequence is 14 residues long. CDR3 region: CSARDVLESYEQYF.

The V gene is TRBV29-1, the J gene TRBJ2-7; TCRdb designates TRBD1, a call that cannot be tested without DNA. This CDR3 is 12 amino acids long. CDR1 is SQVTM and CDR2 is ANQGSEA in the germline V gene. Here the CDR3 reads CSVRTESYEQYF.